What follows are 12 T cell receptor beta chains derived from one specimen sequenced in a study of CD8 T cells in ankylosing spondylitis listed by TCRdb under 2017. Receptor libraries were prepared by 5' RACE. TCRdb lists the instrument as Illumina HiSeq 2500. The raw public reads went through TCRdb reprocessing: fastp at Q25, MiXCR clone calling, in-frame beta chains kept. Identical CDR3 protein sequences are pooled into one entry, listed with their most common genes and DNA. The sample yields around 180,000 distinct CDR3 sequences; approximately 13% were counted once. The ten largest clones add up to more than 9.5% of the sample. The sample consisted of blood, either unsorted or a sorted T cell fraction (not recorded which). These receptors were obtained from a female donor with ankylosing spondylitis or in good health (not recorded which).

This clonotype was seen many times. The chain's CDR3 is CASSPQGRYEQYF. For the CDR3, the DNA is TGTGCCAGCAGCCCCCAGGGTCGCTACGAGCAGTACTTC. The rearrangement links TRBV9 to TRBJ2-7, with D possibly TRBD1 on 5 matching bases. The CDR3 consists of 13 residues. Germline CDR1 is SGDLS and CDR2 is YYNGEE. Deletions cut 4 bases from V and 3 bases from J, with 11 bases between.

Only a few counts were recorded for this clonotype. This sequence joins TRBV6-2 or TRBV6-3 and TRBJ2-7; 13 bases map to TRBD2. The CDR3 runs 15 residues. Germline loops: CDR1 MNHEY, CDR2 SVGEGT. V lost 5 bases and J lost 5; bases outside the gene matches: 6. As DNA, the CDR3 is TGTGCCAGCAGTCTCGCCGGACTAGCGGGAGACGAGCAGTACTTC. Amino acid sequence: CASSLAGLAGDEQYF.

A word on this clonotype: A clone one base away is much larger, so this may be a read error. The chain recombines TRBV6-2 or TRBV6-3 with TRBJ1-1; 7 nucleotides match TRBD1. Germline CDR1 is MNHEY and CDR2 is SVGEGT. The CDR3 covers 17 residues. V shed 6 bases, J shed 1 base, and the junction held 14 bases outside the gene matches. The CDR3 DNA sequence: TGTGCCAGCAGCTACCCCTCCACAGGGGCTGCGAACACTGAAGCTTTCTTT. The encoded protein is CASSYPSTGAANTEAFF.

This clonotype was picked up many times. The V and J genes are TRBV11-2 and TRBJ2-7; D unclear. V shed 0 bases and J shed 4 bases, with 10 bases lying between them. CDR3 length: 14 amino acids. Germline CDR1 and CDR2: SGHAT and FQNNGV. This CDR3 is CASSLDSTPYEQYF. CDR3 DNA: TGTGCCAGCAGCTTAGATAGCACACCTTACGAGCAGTACTTC. Looking up the rest from reference TRBV11-2 and TRBJ2-7 gives the full variable domain: EAGVAQSPRYKIIEKRQSVAFWCNPISGHATLYWYQQILGQGPKLLIQFQNNGVVDDSQLPKDRFSAERLKGVDSTLKIQPAKLEDSAVYLCASSLDSTPYEQYFGPGTRLTVT.

This clonotype appeared many times. The V and J genes are TRBV27 and TRBJ2-5, with 12 bases matching TRBD2. Trimming at V came to 4 bases and at J to 4 bases, leaving 7 bases not matched to a gene. In germline, CDR1 is MNHEY, CDR2 SMNVEV (reference sequence). The CDR3 has 16 residues. CDR3 sequence reads: CASSYTPGLAGETQYF. DNA of the CDR3: TGTGCCAGCAGTTACACCCCGGGACTAGCGGGAGAGACCCAGTACTTC.

V and J are TRBV7-8 and TRBJ2-7; D unclear. The CDR3 contains 14 residues. The germline V gene encodes CDR1 SGHVS and CDR2 FQNEAQ. V gave up 1 base and J gave up 2 bases, with 9 bases separating them. The CDR3 DNA is TGTGCCAGCAGCTTAGATTACGGCACCTACGAGCAGTACTTC. This gives the protein CASSLDYGTYEQYF. The full variable domain, with the rest looked up from reference TRBV7-8 and TRBJ2-7, is GAGVSQSPRYKVAKRGQDVALRCDPISGHVSLFWYQQALGQGPEFLTYFQNEAQLDKSGLPSDRFFAERPEGSVSTLKIQRTQQEDSAVYLCASSLDYGTYEQYFGPGTRLTVT.

J is TRBJ2-2 and V is TRBV7-9; D might be TRBD2 (5 bases). The CDR3 contains 13 residues. V was trimmed by 7 bases and J by 5 bases, leaving 11 bases between them. The V gene's germline CDR1 is SEHNR and CDR2 FQNEAQ (reference sequence). DNA of the CDR3: TGTGCCAGCAATGAGAGAGGGACCGGGGAGCTGTTTTTT. This gives the protein CASNERGTGELFF.

A few counts support this clonotype. The CDR3 spells CASSWGPSMNEQFF. The CDR3, as DNA: TGCGCCAGCAGCTGGGGACCTTCAATGAACGAGCAGTTCTTC. The chain employs TRBV5-1 and TRBJ2-1; D may match TRBD1 or TRBD2 (5 bases each). The CDR3 runs 14 residues. V was shortened by 3 bases and J by 10 bases, with 17 bases between the two germline ends. Germline CDR1 SGHRS, CDR2 YFSETQ.

The sample holds many counts of this clonotype. The rearrangement joins TRBV7-9 to TRBJ2-4; tentatively, D is TRBD1 (6 bases). Germline CDR1 is SEHNR and CDR2 is FQNEAQ (reference sequence). The CDR3 has 16 amino acids. Trimming took 5 bases from V and 3 from J, leaving 17 bases between them. In DNA form, the CDR3 reads TGTGCCAGCAGCGCCCTAAACAGGGATGGCAAAAACATTCAGTACTTC. It specifies CASSALNRDGKNIQYF.

This clonotype was seen at least ten times. J is TRBJ2-1 and V is TRBV29-1; D is uncertain. Germline V lookup: CDR1 SQVTM, CDR2 ANQGSEA. The CDR3 sequence is 12 residues long. Trimming removed 3 bases at V and 3 bases at J, with 6 bases between. The CDR3 protein is CSVDGGYNEQFF. The CDR3 DNA follows: TGCAGCGTTGATGGCGGCTACAATGAGCAGTTCTTC.

This clonotype was seen repeatedly, ten times or more. The V and J genes are TRBV19 and TRBJ2-1; the D is unclear. Germline CDR1 LNHDA, CDR2 SQIVND (reference sequence). V was pared by 3 bases and J by 4 bases, with 7 bases between. CDR3 length equals 13 residues. The CDR3 bases are TGTGCCAGTAGTATTCGGCTTTACAATGAGCAGTTCTTC. Its protein is CASSIRLYNEQFF.

This clonotype was found many times. This chain uses TRBV20-1 with TRBJ2-5; the D gene could be TRBD1 or TRBD2 (5 bases each). Per germline, CDR1 DFQATT and CDR2 SNEGSKA (reference sequence). Trimming stripped 6 bases from V and 2 bases from J, with 16 bases between. This CDR3 region has 14 residues. CDR3 amino acids: CSASRDPRQETQYF. The CDR3 DNA reads as TGCAGTGCCAGCCGGGACCCAAGGCAAGAGACCCAGTACTTC.